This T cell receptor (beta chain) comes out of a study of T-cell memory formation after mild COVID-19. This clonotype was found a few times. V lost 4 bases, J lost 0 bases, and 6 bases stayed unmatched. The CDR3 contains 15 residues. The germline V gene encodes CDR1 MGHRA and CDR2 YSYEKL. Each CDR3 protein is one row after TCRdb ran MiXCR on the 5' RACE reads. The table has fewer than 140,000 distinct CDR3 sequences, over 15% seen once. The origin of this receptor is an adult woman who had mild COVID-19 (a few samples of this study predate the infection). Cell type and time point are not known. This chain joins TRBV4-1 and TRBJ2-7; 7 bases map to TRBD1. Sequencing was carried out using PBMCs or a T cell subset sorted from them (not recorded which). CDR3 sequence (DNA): TGCGCCAGCAGCCCCGGACAGGACAACTCCTACGAGCAGTACTTC. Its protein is CASSPGQDNSYEQYF.